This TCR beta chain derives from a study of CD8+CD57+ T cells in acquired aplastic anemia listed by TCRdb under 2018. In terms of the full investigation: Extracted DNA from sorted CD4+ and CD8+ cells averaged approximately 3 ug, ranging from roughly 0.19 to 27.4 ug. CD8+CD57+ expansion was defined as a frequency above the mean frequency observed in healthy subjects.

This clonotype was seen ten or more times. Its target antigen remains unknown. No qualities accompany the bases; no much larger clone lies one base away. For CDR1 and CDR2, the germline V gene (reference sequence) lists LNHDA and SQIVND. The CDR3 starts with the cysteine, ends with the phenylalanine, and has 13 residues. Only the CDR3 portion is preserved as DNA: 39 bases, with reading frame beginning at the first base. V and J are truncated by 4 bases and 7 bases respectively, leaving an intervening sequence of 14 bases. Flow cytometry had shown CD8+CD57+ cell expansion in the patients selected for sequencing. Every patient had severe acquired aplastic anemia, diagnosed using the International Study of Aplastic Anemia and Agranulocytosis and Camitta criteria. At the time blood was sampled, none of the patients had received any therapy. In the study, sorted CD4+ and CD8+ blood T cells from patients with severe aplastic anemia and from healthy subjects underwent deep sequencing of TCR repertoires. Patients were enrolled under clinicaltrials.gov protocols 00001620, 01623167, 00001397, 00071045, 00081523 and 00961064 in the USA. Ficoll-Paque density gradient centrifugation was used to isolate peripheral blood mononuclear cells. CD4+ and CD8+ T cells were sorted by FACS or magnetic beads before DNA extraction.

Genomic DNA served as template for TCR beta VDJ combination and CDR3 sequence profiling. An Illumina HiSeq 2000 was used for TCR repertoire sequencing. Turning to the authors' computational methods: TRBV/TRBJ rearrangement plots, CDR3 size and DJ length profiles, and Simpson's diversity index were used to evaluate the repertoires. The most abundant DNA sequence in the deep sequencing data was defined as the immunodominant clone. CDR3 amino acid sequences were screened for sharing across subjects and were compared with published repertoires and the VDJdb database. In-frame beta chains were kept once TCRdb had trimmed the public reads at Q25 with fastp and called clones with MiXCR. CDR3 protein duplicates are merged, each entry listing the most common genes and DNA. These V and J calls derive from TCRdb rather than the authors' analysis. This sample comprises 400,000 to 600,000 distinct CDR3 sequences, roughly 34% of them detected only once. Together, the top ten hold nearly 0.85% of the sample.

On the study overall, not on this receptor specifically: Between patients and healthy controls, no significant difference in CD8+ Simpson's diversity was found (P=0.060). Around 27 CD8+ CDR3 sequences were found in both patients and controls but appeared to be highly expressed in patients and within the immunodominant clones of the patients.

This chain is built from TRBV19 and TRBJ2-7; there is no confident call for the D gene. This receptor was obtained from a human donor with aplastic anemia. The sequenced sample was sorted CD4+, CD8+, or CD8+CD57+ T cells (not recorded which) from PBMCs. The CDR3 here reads CASSKLQLSEQYF. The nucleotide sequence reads TGTGCCAGTAGTAAGCTACAACTATCGGAGCAGTACTTC.